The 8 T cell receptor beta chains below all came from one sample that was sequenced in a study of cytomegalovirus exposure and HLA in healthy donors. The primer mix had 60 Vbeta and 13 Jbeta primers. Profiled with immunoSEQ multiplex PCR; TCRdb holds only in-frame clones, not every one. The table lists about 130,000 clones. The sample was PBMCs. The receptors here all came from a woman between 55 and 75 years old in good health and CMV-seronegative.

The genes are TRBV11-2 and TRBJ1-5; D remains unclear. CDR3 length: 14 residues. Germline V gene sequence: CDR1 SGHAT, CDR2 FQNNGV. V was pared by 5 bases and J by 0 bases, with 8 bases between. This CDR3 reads CASSIQSSNQPQHF. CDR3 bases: TGTGCCAGCAGCATTCAGTCTAGCAATCAGCCCCAGCATTTT.

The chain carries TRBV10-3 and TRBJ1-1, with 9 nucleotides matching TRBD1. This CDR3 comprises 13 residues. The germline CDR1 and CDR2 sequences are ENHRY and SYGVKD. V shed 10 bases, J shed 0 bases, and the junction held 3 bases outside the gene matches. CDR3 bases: TGTGCCACTGACAGGGGGGTGAACACTGAAGCTTTCTTT. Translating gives CATDRGVNTEAFF.

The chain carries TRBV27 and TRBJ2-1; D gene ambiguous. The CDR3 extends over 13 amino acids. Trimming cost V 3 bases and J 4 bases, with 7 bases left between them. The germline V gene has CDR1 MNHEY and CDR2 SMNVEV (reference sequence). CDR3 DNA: TGTGCCAGCAGTTTTAACTGGTACAATGAGCAGTTCTTC. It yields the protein CASSFNWYNEQFF.

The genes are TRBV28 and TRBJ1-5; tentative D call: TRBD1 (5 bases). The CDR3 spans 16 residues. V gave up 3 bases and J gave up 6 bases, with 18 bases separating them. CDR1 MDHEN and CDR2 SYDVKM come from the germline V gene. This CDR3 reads CASSFLSGGGAQPQHF. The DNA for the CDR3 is TGTGCCAGCAGTTTTCTGTCCGGGGGTGGTGCTCAGCCCCAGCATTTT. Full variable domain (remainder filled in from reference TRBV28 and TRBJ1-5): DVKVTQSSRYLVKRTGEKVFLECVQDMDHENMFWYRQDPGLGLRLIYFSYDVKMKEKGDIPEGYSVSREKKERFSLILESASTNQTSMYLCASSFLSGGGAQPQHFGDGTRLSIL.

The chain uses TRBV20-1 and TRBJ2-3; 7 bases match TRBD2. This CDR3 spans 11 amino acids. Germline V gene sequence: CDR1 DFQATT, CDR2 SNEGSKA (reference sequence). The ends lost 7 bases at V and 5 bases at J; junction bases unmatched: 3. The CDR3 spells CSVGGGDTQYF. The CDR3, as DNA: TGCAGTGTTGGGGGGGGAGATACGCAGTATTTT.

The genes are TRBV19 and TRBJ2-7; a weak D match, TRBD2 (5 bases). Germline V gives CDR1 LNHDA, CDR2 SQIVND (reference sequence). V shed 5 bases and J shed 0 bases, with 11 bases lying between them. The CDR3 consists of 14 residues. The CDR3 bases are TGTGCCAGTAGTTCGCGGGTATTCTCCTACGAGCAGTACTTC. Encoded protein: CASSSRVFSYEQYF. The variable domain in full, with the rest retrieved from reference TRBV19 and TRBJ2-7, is DGGITQSPKYLFRKEGQNVTLSCEQNLNHDAMYWYRQDPGQGLRLIYYSQIVNDFQKGDIAEGYSVSREKKESFPLTVTSAQKNPTAFYLCASSSRVFSYEQYFGPGTRLTVT.

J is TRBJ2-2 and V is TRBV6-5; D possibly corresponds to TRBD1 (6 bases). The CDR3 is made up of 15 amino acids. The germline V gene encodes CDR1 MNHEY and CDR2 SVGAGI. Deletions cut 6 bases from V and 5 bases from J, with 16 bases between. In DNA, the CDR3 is TGTGCCAGCAGAGGCACAGGACAGATGACCGGGGAGCTGTTTTTT. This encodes CASRGTGQMTGELFF.

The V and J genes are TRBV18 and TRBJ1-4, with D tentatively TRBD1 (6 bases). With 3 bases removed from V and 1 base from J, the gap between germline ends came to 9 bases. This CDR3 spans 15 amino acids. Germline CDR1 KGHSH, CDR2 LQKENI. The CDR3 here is CASSPKTGTNEKLFF. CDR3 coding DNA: TGTGCCAGCTCACCGAAGACAGGAACTAATGAAAAACTGTTTTTT.